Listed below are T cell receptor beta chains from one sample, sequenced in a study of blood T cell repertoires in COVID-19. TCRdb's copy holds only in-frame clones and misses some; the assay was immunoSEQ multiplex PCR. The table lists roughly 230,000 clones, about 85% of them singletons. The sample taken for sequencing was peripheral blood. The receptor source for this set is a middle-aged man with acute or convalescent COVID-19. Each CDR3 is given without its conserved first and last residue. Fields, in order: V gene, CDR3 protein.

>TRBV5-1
ASSLASPGGASANGYT
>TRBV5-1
ASSLSGGSGNTIY
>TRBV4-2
ASSQEGPSGVETQY
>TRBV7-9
ASSLRPGGKNTEAF
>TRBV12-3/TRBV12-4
ASSRQGETQY
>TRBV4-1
ASSQVPGLNNEQF
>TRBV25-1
ASSEQQDTEAF
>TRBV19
ATAAGVTYEQY
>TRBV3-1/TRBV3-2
ASSQEVWRATEAF
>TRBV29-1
SFRAGVDTEAF
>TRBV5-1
ASSWGGINSNQPQH
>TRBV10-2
ASSRGTGVSYEQY
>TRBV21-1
ASSAPGTGRVEQPQH
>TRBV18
ASSPSRAQETQY
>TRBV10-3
AISGISGGRNNEQF
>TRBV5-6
ASSSVTGGPYGYT
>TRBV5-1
ASRWDSETGELF
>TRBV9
ASSSLTGLGGYT
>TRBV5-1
ASSATTGPYGYT
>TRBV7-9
ASSRRGLAGGRQETQY
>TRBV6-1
ASSEGQGLVNYGYT
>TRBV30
ASDRDRGVIGSYEQY
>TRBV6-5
ASLMRGAGEEAQH
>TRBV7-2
ASSSDRYNSPLH
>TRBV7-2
ASSLAGGSREQY
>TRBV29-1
SVDDGSYGYT
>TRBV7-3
ASSSQDSGYNEQF
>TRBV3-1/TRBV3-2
ASSQEGRGRLGDTQY
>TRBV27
ASSLSALRGSYNSPLH
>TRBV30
AWSGQQGFQPQH
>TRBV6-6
ASSPIRTDKDGYT
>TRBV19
ASSITGPNQPQH
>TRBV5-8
ASSRPNYSGTGFSQPQH
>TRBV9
ASSVGGTYEQY
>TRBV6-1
ASSEAGTGRAF
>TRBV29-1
SVDQGLGQPQH
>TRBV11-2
ASSLGQGLLNTEAF
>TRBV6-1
ASSEAGGDGGARKLF
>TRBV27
ASSLQGDIDSPGEQY
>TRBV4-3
ASSRKTGIEAF
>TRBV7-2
ASSLGTVQETQY